Presented here are 9 T cell receptor beta chains from one specimen sequenced in a study of blood T cell repertoires in COVID-19. The repertoire was sequenced with immunoSEQ multiplex PCR; TCRdb's copy has only in-frame clones and lacks some. This table holds 150,000 to 200,000 clones, 82% found once. The sample comprised peripheral blood. Receptors originate from a woman aged 70-85 years with acute or convalescent COVID-19.

Only a few counts were recorded for this clone. The rearrangement uses TRBV5-1 and TRBJ1-3; 9 bases line up with TRBD1. Per the germline V gene, CDR1 is SGHRS and CDR2 is YFSETQ. Trimming took 4 bases from V and 3 from J; bases not matched to a gene: 14. The CDR3 length is 18 residues. The CDR3 region has the DNA TGCGCCAGCAGCGCGGGACAGGGAACCTCAGGGGTTGGAAACACCATATATTTT. This gives the protein CASSAGQGTSGVGNTIYF.

V is TRBV7-9 and J is TRBJ2-2, with 7 bases that match TRBD2. J gave up 6 bases and V 0 bases, and 7 bases lay outside the gene matches. Per the germline V gene, CDR1 is SEHNR and CDR2 is FQNEAQ (reference sequence). The length of the CDR3 is 16 residues. The CDR3 DNA sequence: TGTGCCAGCAGCTTAGCGGCTAGCGGTCGAGCCGGGGAGCTGTTTTTT. This codes for CASSLAASGRAGELFF.

The chain couples TRBV9 to TRBJ2-5; TRBD1 is a possible D gene (6 bases). This CDR3 region has 14 residues. Germline CDR1 SGDLS, CDR2 YYNGEE. V was cut by 3 bases and J by 2 bases, with 11 bases left in between. In nucleotides, the CDR3 is TGTGCCAGCAGCGCTACGGGACAACAAGAGACCCAGTACTTC. Translation: CASSATGQQETQYF.

The gene calls are TRBV19 and TRBJ2-7; 10 bases match TRBD2. The CDR3 is 17 amino acids. After removal of 5 bases from V and 2 bases from J, the junction contained 12 bases not matched to a gene. CDR1 and CDR2 from the germline V gene are LNHDA and SQIVND (reference sequence). CDR3 protein: CASSAQASGGSTYEQYF. CDR3 nucleotide sequence: TGTGCCAGTAGTGCACAAGCTAGCGGGGGATCAACCTACGAGCAGTACTTC. Supplemented by reference TRBV19 and TRBJ2-7, the full variable domain reads DGGITQSPKYLFRKEGQNVTLSCEQNLNHDAMYWYRQDPGQGLRLIYYSQIVNDFQKGDIAEGYSVSREKKESFPLTVTSAQKNPTAFYLCASSAQASGGSTYEQYFGPGTRLTVT.

The chain is built from TRBV9 and TRBJ2-7; D uncertain. Trimming took 5 bases from V and 7 from J, leaving 22 bases between them. The CDR3 covers 15 residues. Per the germline V gene, CDR1 is SGDLS and CDR2 is YYNGEE. The CDR3 DNA follows: TGTGCCAGCAGTGAAGGAGTCTCCCTGGCTGAGGAGCAGTACTTC. This sequence encodes CASSEGVSLAEEQYF.

The chain's CDR3 is CASSLASGNTIYF. The DNA for the CDR3 is TGTGCCAGCAGCCTGGCCTCTGGAAACACCATATATTTT. The chain employs TRBV12-3 or TRBV12-4 and TRBJ1-3; D is undetermined. The V and J ends lost 6 bases and 0 bases respectively, with 6 bases between them. The CDR3 spans 13 residues.

The chain employs TRBV6-5 and TRBJ2-7; 8 nucleotides agree with TRBD2. This CDR3 contains 14 residues. In germline, CDR1 is MNHEY, CDR2 SVGAGI. Trimming cost V 5 bases and J 3 bases; bases outside gene matches: 6. CDR3 bases: TGTGCCAGCAGTACCGGGACTAGTGACTACGAGCAGTACTTC. Translating gives CASSTGTSDYEQYF.

J is TRBJ1-2 and V is TRBV2; a weak D match, TRBD1 (6 bases). Trimming took 6 bases from V and 5 from J, leaving 19 bases between them. The germline V gene encodes CDR1 SNHLY and CDR2 FYNNEI. The CDR3 runs 15 residues. This CDR3 is CASRGLTGHVYGYTF. The CDR3 region has the DNA TGTGCCAGCAGGGGATTGACAGGACACGTTTATGGCTACACCTTC. Combining the CDR3 with reference TRBV2 and TRBJ1-2 gives the whole variable domain EPEVTQTPSHQVTQMGQEVILRCVPISNHLYFYWYRQILGQKVEFLVSFYNNEISEKSEIFDDQFSVERPDGSNFTLKIRSTKLEDSAMYFCASRGLTGHVYGYTFGSGTRLTVV.

In nucleotides, the CDR3 is TGTGCCAGCAGTTTAAGGGGGACAGGCGGCTACGAGCAGTACTTC. Its protein product is CASSLRGTGGYEQYF. This rearrangement joins TRBV27 to TRBJ2-7; 8 nucleotides match TRBD1. The CDR3 contains 15 residues. Looked up from germline, CDR1 is MNHEY and CDR2 is SMNVEV (reference sequence). The V gene end was trimmed by 2 bases and the J gene end by 3 bases; junction bases not matched to a gene: 6.